The 22 T cell receptor beta chains below come from one sample, sequenced in a study of cytomegalovirus exposure and HLA in healthy donors. 60 Vbeta and 13 Jbeta primers were used in PCR. Sequencing used immunoSEQ multiplex PCR; TCRdb keeps in-frame clones, though not all of them. Found here are about 38,000 clones, over 60% of them singletons; the top ten hold 6.5%. The specimen sequenced was PBMCs. All receptors come from a man under 40 in good health and CMV-seronegative.

The chain has TRBV5-4 and TRBJ2-6; 8 positions agree with TRBD2. Germline CDR1 SGHNT, CDR2 YYREEE (reference sequence). V shed 6 bases, J shed 0 bases, and the junction held 11 bases outside the gene matches. CDR3 length equals 18 residues. The CDR3 spells CASIDKIAGTSGANVLTF. CDR3 sequence (DNA): TGTGCCAGCATCGATAAGATAGCGGGGACCTCTGGGGCCAACGTCCTGACTTTC.

This chain uses TRBV4-1 with TRBJ1-6; the D is unclear. Germline assignment: CDR1 MGHRA and CDR2 YSYEKL. V was clipped by 6 bases and J by 4 bases, with 10 bases between them. There are 14 residues in the CDR3. The CDR3, as DNA: TGCGCCAGCAGGCGAGCAGGATATAATTCACCCCTCCACTTT. Amino acids: CASRRAGYNSPLHF.

The rearrangement uses TRBV28 and TRBJ1-1; D may be TRBD1 (5 bases). V was pared by 3 bases and J by 4 bases, with 18 bases between. Germline CDR1 is MDHEN and CDR2 is SYDVKM. The CDR3 is made up of 16 amino acids. CDR3 nucleotides: TGTGCCAGCAGTTTCCGCCCTGGGGCCCAGGGCACTGAAGCTTTCTTT. It specifies CASSFRPGAQGTEAFF.

The chain links TRBV6-6 to TRBJ2-3; D perhaps matches TRBD1 (6 bases). The CDR3 length is 14 residues. Trimming removed 6 bases at V and 2 bases at J, with 12 bases between. Germline loops: CDR1 MNHNY, CDR2 SVGAGI (reference sequence). The CDR3 bases are TGTGCCAGCAGCCCGGGACACTCCACAGATACGCAGTATTTT. Encoded protein: CASSPGHSTDTQYF.

The V and J genes are TRBV4-2 and TRBJ1-5; tentative D call: TRBD1 (5 bases). The CDR3 extends over 16 amino acids. The V end was cut by 0 bases, the J end by 1 base, with 10 bases between. Germline CDR1 is LGHNA and CDR2 is YNFKEQ. The CDR3 region is CASSQEGGTSNQPQHF. The DNA of the CDR3 is TGTGCCAGCAGCCAAGAAGGAGGGACCAGCAATCAGCCCCAGCATTTT.

This clone occurred a few times. V and J are TRBV5-6 and TRBJ2-2, with 7 positions matching TRBD2. V was clipped by 3 bases and J by 5 bases; unmatched bases: 1. CDR1 is SGHDT, CDR2 YYEEEE, per germline. The CDR3 consists of 13 residues. CDR3 nucleotide sequence: TGTGCCAGCAGCTCCGGGGGGACCGGGGAGCTGTTTTTT. Translation gives CASSSGGTGELFF. Full variable domain (remainder filled in from reference TRBV5-6 and TRBJ2-2): DAGVTQSPTHLIKTRGQQVTLRCSPKSGHDTVSWYQQALGQGPQFIFQYYEEEERQRGNFPDRFSGHQFPNYSSELNVNALLLGDSALYLCASSSGGTGELFFGEGSRLTVL.

This CDR3 is CASSVRTYTEAFF. CDR3 sequence (DNA): TGTGCCAGCAGCGTTCGGACATACACTGAAGCTTTCTTT. The rearrangement uses TRBV9 and TRBJ1-1; D is possibly TRBD1 (5 bases). V was clipped by 2 bases and J by 3 bases, with 8 bases between them. CDR3 length: 13 amino acids. Germline CDR1 and CDR2: SGDLS and YYNGEE.

The V and J genes are TRBV25-1 and TRBJ1-1, with TRBD1 matching over 9 bases. The CDR3 loop spans 15 amino acids. Germline loops: CDR1 MGHDK, CDR2 SYGVNS. The V segment lost 3 bases and the J segment 7 bases; nucleotides outside the gene matches: 9. CDR3 region: CASSDSGTGWVEAFF. The CDR3 DNA is TGTGCCAGCAGTGATTCCGGGACAGGGTGGGTTGAAGCTTTCTTT.

The chain recombines TRBV28 with TRBJ1-1, with D unclear. The V gene's germline CDR1 is MDHEN and CDR2 SYDVKM. V gave up 2 bases and J gave up 6 bases, with 10 bases separating them. The CDR3 extends over 13 amino acids. As DNA, the CDR3 is TGTGCCAGCAGTTTAGTAGCCAGCTCTGAAGCTTTCTTT. Protein product: CASSLVASSEAFF.

The chain recombines TRBV6-9 with TRBJ2-5; TRBD2 matches at 7 bases. CDR1 and CDR2 from the germline V gene are MNHGY and SVAAGI. Germline trimming cut 8 bases from V and 3 bases from J; bases unmatched to any gene: 12. The CDR3 covers 15 residues. Written as DNA, the CDR3 is TGTGCCAGCTGGGTGGGGTCTAGCGGAGAAGAGACCCAGTACTTC. It yields the protein CASWVGSSGEETQYF.

J is TRBJ1-5 and V is TRBV4-1, with D possibly being TRBD1 (5 bases). The germline CDR1 and CDR2 sequences are MGHRA and YSYEKL. Trimming pared 4 bases from V and 1 base from J, leaving 20 bases between. There are 18 residues in the CDR3. CDR3 DNA: TGCGCCAGCAGCCTCTACTTGGGGCCTCAAAAGAGCAATCAGCCCCAGCATTTT. Amino acids: CASSLYLGPQKSNQPQHF.

This clone was observed a single time. The CDR3 bases are TGTGCCAGCGTCAGGGTGGGTACTGAAGCTTTCTTT. It yields the protein CASVRVGTEAFF. The chain joins TRBV6-1 to TRBJ1-1; the D gene is possibly TRBD1 (5 bases). CDR1 MNHNS and CDR2 SASEGT come from the germline V gene. This CDR3 is built from 12 residues. Trimming stripped 8 bases from V and 5 bases from J, with 12 bases between.

The chain couples TRBV29-1 to TRBJ2-3, with TRBD1 matching 8 bases. This CDR3 contains 14 residues. V trimming: 7 bases; J trimming: 9 bases; junction bases outside the gene matches: 15. Germline V gives CDR1 SQVTM, CDR2 ANQGSEA. CDR3 DNA: TGCAGCGGGCGGAGGGGCAGGGGGCTGGAGACGCAGTATTTT. Its protein product is CSGRRGRGLETQYF.

CDR3 region: CASSLRDNSSPLHF. The CDR3 DNA reads as TGCGCCAGCAGCTTGAGGGACAACTCTTCACCCCTCCACTTT. The chain combines TRBV5-1 with TRBJ1-6; TRBD1 might be the D (6 bases). CDR1 SGHRS and CDR2 YFSETQ come from the germline V gene. The CDR3 runs 14 residues. V was cut by 1 base and J by 9 bases, with 11 bases left in between.

This clone was detected only a few times. This sequence joins TRBV2 and TRBJ2-3, with 9 bases identical to TRBD2. The CDR3 contains 15 residues. Germline V gene sequence: CDR1 SNHLY, CDR2 FYNNEI. Germline trimming cut 8 bases from V and 3 bases from J; bases unmatched to any gene: 9. CDR3 sequence reads: CASVGREGETDTQYF. The CDR3, as DNA: TGTGCCAGCGTGGGGCGGGAGGGCGAGACAGATACGCAGTATTTT.

The CDR3 nucleotides read TGTGCCAGCTCGCCCGGGGGGGGGCAACCTGAAGCTTTCTTT. This encodes CASSPGGGQPEAFF. The chain is built from TRBV18 and TRBJ1-1; tentative D call: TRBD1 (6 bases). The CDR3 has 14 residues. Trimming removed 6 bases at V and 6 bases at J, with 17 bases between. The germline CDR1 and CDR2 sequences are KGHSH and LQKENI.

This chain links TRBV6-4 with TRBJ1-1; no clear D. The V end lost 3 bases, the J end lost 7 bases, and 12 bases lay between the germline ends. The CDR3 consists of 13 residues. Germline V gives CDR1 MRHNA, CDR2 SNTAGT. In nucleotides, the CDR3 is TGTGCCAGCAGTGAACAGTATGGAAGTGAAGCTTTCTTT. Translated: CASSEQYGSEAFF.

This clone was seen a few times. The chain combines TRBV14 with TRBJ1-2; 7 bases map to TRBD1. The CDR3 length is 17 residues. With V trimmed by 3 bases and J by 2 bases, 12 bases remained unmatched. Germline CDR1 and CDR2: SGHDN and FVKESK. The CDR3 reads CASSHLNIDRDNYGYTF. For the CDR3, the DNA is TGTGCCAGCAGCCACCTAAATATTGACAGGGACAACTATGGCTACACCTTC. Looking up the rest from reference TRBV14 and TRBJ1-2 gives the full variable domain: EAGVTQFPSHSVIEKGQTVTLRCDPISGHDNLYWYRRVMGKEIKFLLHFVKESKQDESGMPNNRFLAERTGGTYSTLKVQPAELEDSGVYFCASSHLNIDRDNYGYTFGSGTRLTVV.

The CDR3 DNA reads TGCAGCGGCATCGAAAGGGGGCTGGGCTATGGCTACACCTTC. It yields the protein CSGIERGLGYGYTF. This chain connects TRBV29-1 to TRBJ1-2, with 7 bases matching TRBD1. The CDR3 sequence is 14 residues long. Trimming at V came to 7 bases and at J to 4 bases, leaving 12 bases not matched to a gene. Germline CDR1 SQVTM, CDR2 ANQGSEA.

The chain combines TRBV2 with TRBJ1-5; perhaps TRBD1 as D (6 bases). Germline V gives CDR1 SNHLY, CDR2 FYNNEI. The CDR3 is 17 amino acids. With 2 bases removed from V and 2 bases from J, the gap between germline ends came to 16 bases. The CDR3 reads CASSEKTGSWGNQPQHF. CDR3 DNA sequence: TGTGCCAGCAGTGAAAAAACAGGGTCGTGGGGCAATCAGCCCCAGCATTTT.

The chain joins TRBV7-8 to TRBJ2-6; TRBD2 matches at 8 bases. The CDR3 has 17 amino acids. Germline V gives CDR1 SGHVS, CDR2 FQNEAQ. V shed 1 base, J shed 0 bases, and the junction held 2 bases outside the gene matches. CDR3 bases: TGTGCCAGCAGCTTAGTAGCGGGGTTCTCTGGGGCCAACGTCCTGACTTTC. Protein product: CASSLVAGFSGANVLTF.

The genes are TRBV7-2 and TRBJ1-2, with no clear D. The germline V gene has CDR1 SGHTA and CDR2 FQGNSA. The CDR3 consists of 13 residues. The V end lost 5 bases, the J end lost 2 bases, and 9 bases lay between the germline ends. CDR3: CASSQTGNYGYTF. The CDR3 coding sequence is TGTGCCAGCAGCCAGACGGGGAACTATGGCTACACCTTC.